This T cell receptor (beta chain) was retrieved from a study of T cell responses to AZD1222 COVID-19 vaccine. Trimming left V 8 bases short and J 5 bases short, with 15 bases between. The CDR3 has 14 amino acids. Germline V gives CDR1 MNHNY, CDR2 SVGAGI (reference sequence). As regards this clone: Its antigen is unknown.

Overall study results and limits: It was only a handful of AZD1222 recipients who were seropositive at baseline. Donors skewed white British and female; clonal diversity was possibly underestimated. Nearly half of unique spike-specific TCRs reportedly avoided B.1.351 and B.1.1.7 mutated regions.

The data were produced by immunoSEQ multiplex PCR, yet TCRdb's version contains in-frame clones alone and is incomplete. The sample has some 130,000 clones; approximately 91% are singletons. Here the sequenced sample was peripheral blood, taken 28 days after the second AZD1222 dose. The origin of this receptor is an adult who received the AZD1222 COVID-19 vaccine. J is TRBJ2-2 and V is TRBV6-6; D possibly corresponds to TRBD2 (5 bases). CDR3 nucleotide sequence: TGTGCCAGCGTGACTGCGGGCCAGACCGGGGAGCTGTTTTTT. Translating it yields CASVTAGQTGELFF.